This TCR beta chain was documented in a study of regulatory dendritic cells for organ transplantation. Study findings and constraints: Alloreactive memory CD8+ T cell pools varied considerably between individuals. Memory CD8+ clonal expansion seemed more limited with regulatory than mature dendritic cells.

Germline V lookup: CDR1 LGHNA, CDR2 YSLEER. V lost 0 bases and J lost 6; bases outside the gene matches: 5. The CDR3 covers 15 residues. Only in-frame clones appear in the TCRdb table, and some are missing; sequencing was by immunoSEQ multiplex PCR. The sample records about 10,000 clones, 65% to 85% being singletons. This clone has a handful of counts. Its antigen is not identified. Allogeneic regulatory or mature dendritic cells were co-cultured for less than six days with CFSE-labeled sorted T cells at 1:10. CD4+ or CD8+ T cells were sorted as naive CD45RA+ or memory CD45RO+. The TCR originated in a human donor in good health. The V and J genes are TRBV4-3 and TRBJ2-7; 10 positions agree with TRBD2. The sample consisted of memory CD4+ T cells from blood cultured with dendritic cells. The subset here: CD45RO+ memory T cells. The chain's CDR3 is CASSQELLAGVEQYF. DNA for the CDR3: TGCGCCAGCAGCCAAGAGCTCCTAGCGGGGGTCGAGCAGTACTTC.